The present T cell receptor beta chain was sequenced within a study of CD8 T cell repertoires and HIV-1 epitope variants. Across the whole study: Each of Twenty-five Gag and Nef epitope peptides stimulated a separate culture. Tested: three Gag epitope families, Nef HW9 and YT9.

Produced via immunoSEQ multiplex PCR; TCRdb's table is partial and in-frame only. The sample lists approximately 5,300 clones; around 69% were seen once. The length of the CDR3 is 15 residues. A word on this clone: Its antigen is still unknown.

The TCR sequence derives from a male donor with HIV. The sample consisted of cultured CD8+ T cells derived from PBMCs. The V gene is TRBV7-5, the J gene TRBJ2-2; the D call of TRBD1 is as the table states it, not checked on the DNA. TRBV7-5 is shown as a pseudogene. This CDR3 is CVRSTKGQLYGELFF. Written as DNA, the CDR3 is TGTGTCAGAAGCACTAAGGGACAGTTGTACGGGGAGCTGTTTTTT.